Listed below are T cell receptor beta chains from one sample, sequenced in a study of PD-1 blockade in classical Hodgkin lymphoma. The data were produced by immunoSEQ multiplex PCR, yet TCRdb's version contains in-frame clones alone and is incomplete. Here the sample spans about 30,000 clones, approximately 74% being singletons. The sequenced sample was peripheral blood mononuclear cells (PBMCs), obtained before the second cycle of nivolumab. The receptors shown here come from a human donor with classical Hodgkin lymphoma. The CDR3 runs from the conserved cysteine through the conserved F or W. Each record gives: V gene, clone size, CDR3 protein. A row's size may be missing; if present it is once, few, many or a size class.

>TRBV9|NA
CASSVDGGVFDEQFF
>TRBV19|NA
CASSTPGDRPGELFF
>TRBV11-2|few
CASSFAIQGTPLHF
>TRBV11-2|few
CASSLGGPLTDTQYF
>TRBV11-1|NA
CASSPRQGEAEAFF
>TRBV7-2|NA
CASSLDPSSYEQYF
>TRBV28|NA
CASIHRGQGIYGYTF
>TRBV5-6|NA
CASSYRDGHYGYTF
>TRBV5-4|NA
CASSWSSAVDTSTDTQYF
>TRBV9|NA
CASSAQGAVSTDTQYF
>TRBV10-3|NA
CAISDRLEGNTGELFF
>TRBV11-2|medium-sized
CASSLAGQTYEQYF
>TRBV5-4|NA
CASSLDRSQPQHF
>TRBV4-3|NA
CASSQLDRRDEKLFF
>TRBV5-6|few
CASSLGHTGRVEGYTF
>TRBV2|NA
CASKDGRGSYEQYF
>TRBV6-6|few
CASRMDEKLFF
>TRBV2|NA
CASSEEFQIQETQYF
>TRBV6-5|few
CASTRGRDSPLHF
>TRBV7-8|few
CASSWGTGGNSPLHF
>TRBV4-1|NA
CASSQVNLVSVDEQYF
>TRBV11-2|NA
CASLAGLNTEAFF
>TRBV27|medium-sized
CASSPWRGSNQPQHF
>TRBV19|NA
CASSIPQASGPTEAFF
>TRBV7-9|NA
CASSQVVTGDQYF
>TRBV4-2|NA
CASSPLLSAGNTIYF
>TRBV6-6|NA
CASSQTGLDEKLFF
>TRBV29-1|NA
CSVEGPQRNTEAFF
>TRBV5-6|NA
CASSLFPDRGTEAFF
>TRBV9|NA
CASSHAPKGLMNTEAFF
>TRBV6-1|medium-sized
CASSGLDSYNEQFF
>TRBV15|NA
CATSRRAGWEQYF
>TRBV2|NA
CASSDRPLADF
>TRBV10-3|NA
CAISEQRSNYGYTF
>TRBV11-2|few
CASSLAVDEQYF
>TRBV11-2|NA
CASSFPDRQGGTPRETQYF
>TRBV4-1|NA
CASSSLPASDTQYF
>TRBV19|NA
CASSPGWDRDTFSMF
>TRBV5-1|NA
CASSFGIGGEQFF
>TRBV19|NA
CASSRIQQGRSYEQYF
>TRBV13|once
CASSLGFLFPGAFF
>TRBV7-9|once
CASSSDRVDSSYNSPLHF